Here is one TCR beta chain with its context. This specimen comes from a study of blood T cell repertoires in COVID-19. The CDR3 is made up of 14 amino acids. Germline V gene sequence: CDR1 MNHEY, CDR2 SVGAGI. V was pared by 8 bases and J by 3 bases, with 8 bases of the junction left unmatched. The table came from immunoSEQ multiplex PCR; TCRdb's copy has only in-frame clones and leaves some out. The table shows over 130,000 clones, with around 73% occurring only once. V and J are TRBV6-5 and TRBJ2-7; 9 bases are shared with TRBD1. Sample: peripheral blood. The origin of this receptor is a woman aged 50 to 60 with active or convalescent COVID-19. As DNA, the CDR3 is TGTGCCAGCGGAAGGACAGGGGTGATCTACGAGCAGTACTTC. This encodes CASGRTGVIYEQYF.